Following are 29 T cell receptor beta chains from one sample sequenced in a study of tumor-infiltrating lymphocytes in oesophageal squamous cell carcinoma. MiXCR, applied by TCRdb to the PCR reads, yields one record per CDR3 protein. The sample lists over 10,000 distinct CDR3 sequences; around 48% were seen once. Sequencing was carried out using esophageal tumor tissue. These receptors were taken from a female donor with esophageal squamous cell carcinoma.

This clonotype was detected a few times. The chain has TRBV7-2 and TRBJ2-1; unclear D gene. V gave up 1 base and J gave up 1 base, with 5 bases separating them. Germline V gene sequence: CDR1 SGHTA, CDR2 FQGNSA. This CDR3 spans 14 amino acids. The chain's CDR3 is CASSLGLSYNEQFF. The CDR3 DNA reads TGTGCCAGCAGCTTAGGGCTGTCCTACAATGAGCAGTTCTTC.

This sequence joins TRBV7-8 and TRBJ2-1; D remains unclear. The V end was cut by 1 base, the J end by 5 bases, with 6 bases between. The CDR3 is made up of 13 amino acids. CDR1 and CDR2 from the germline V gene are SGHVS and FQNEAQ. The CDR3 here is CASSLDANNEQFF. DNA of the CDR3: TGTGCCAGCAGCTTAGACGCAAACAATGAGCAGTTCTTC.

This clonotype was found a few times. J is TRBJ2-5 and V is TRBV7-3; 8 nucleotides agree with TRBD1. The J call may be wrong; the DNA end is better matched by TRBJ2-1. This CDR3 is 16 amino acids long. The germline gives CDR1 SGHTA, CDR2 FQGTGA. Written as DNA, the CDR3 is TGTGCCAGCAGCTTGACAGGGGTAGGCTTTTACAATGAGCAGTTCTTC. This codes for CASSLTGVGFYNEQFF.

The V and J genes are TRBV7-2 and TRBJ1-5; D gene ambiguous. V was pared by 1 base and J by 2 bases, with 12 bases between. This CDR3 has 16 amino acids. Germline V gene sequence: CDR1 SGHTA, CDR2 FQGNSA. CDR3 in DNA: TGTGCCAGCAGCTTAGTAGGCCGTAATGGCAATCAGCCCCAGCATTTT. Translation gives CASSLVGRNGNQPQHF.

This clonotype was counted at least ten times. A read error may explain this, as a much larger clone is one base away. The chain joins TRBV6-6 to TRBJ2-1, with 8 bases identical to TRBD2. The J call may not be correct, given that the DNA end is closer to TRBJ2-7. Germline values: CDR1 MNHNY, CDR2 SVGAGI (reference sequence). This CDR3 contains 16 residues. CDR3 nucleotide sequence: TGTGCCAGCAGTTATATACAAAGCGGGGGCTACAATGAGCAGTACTTC. It is translated as CASSYIQSGGYNEQYF.

V usage is TRBV7-2 and J usage is TRBJ2-1, with 11 bases lining up with TRBD1. The J segment lost 5 bases and the V segment lost 5 bases, leaving 5 bases of the junction unmatched. The CDR3 contains 15 residues. The germline V gene has CDR1 SGHTA and CDR2 FQGNSA. The CDR3 sequence: CASSRGQGAHNEQFF. CDR3 DNA sequence: TGTGCCAGCAGCCGCGGACAGGGGGCACACAATGAGCAGTTCTTC. Full variable domain (missing parts from reference TRBV7-2 and TRBJ2-1): GAGVSQSPSNKVTEKGKDVELRCDPISGHTALYWYRQSLGQGLEFLIYFQGNSAPDKSGLPSDRFSAERTGGSVSTLTIQRTQQEDSAVYLCASSRGQGAHNEQFFGPGTRLTVL.

A few counts support this clonotype. V and J are TRBV6-1 and TRBJ1-5; no firm D call. V was cut by 9 bases and J by 4 bases, with 13 bases left in between. Germline CDR1 is MNHNS and CDR2 is SASEGT. CDR3 length: 13 residues. The CDR3 region is CASRGKVNQPQHF. CDR3 DNA: TGTGCCAGTCGGGGTAAGGTAAATCAGCCCCAGCATTTT.

This clonotype turned up a few times. V gene TRBV7-9 combines with J gene TRBJ2-3, with 15 bases fitting TRBD2. V lost 6 bases to trimming and J lost 6 bases; unmatched junction nucleotides: 7. There are 16 residues in the CDR3. Germline V gives CDR1 SEHNR, CDR2 FQNEAQ (reference sequence). The CDR3 DNA is TGTGCCAGCAGACCCGGACTAGCGGGAGGGTCCGATACGCAGTATTTT. This gives the protein CASRPGLAGGSDTQYF.

In nucleotides, the CDR3 is TGTGCCAGCAGTTTTGTCCACAACACTGAAGCTTTCTTT. Protein product: CASSFVHNTEAFF. This rearrangement joins TRBV28 to TRBJ1-1; D gene uncertain. The V and J ends lost 3 bases and 2 bases respectively, with 7 bases between them. This CDR3 is 13 amino acids long. Looked up from germline, CDR1 is MDHEN and CDR2 is SYDVKM.

This sequence joins TRBV10-3 and TRBJ2-3; 7 nucleotides align to TRBD1. The DNA matches TRBJ2-7 better at its end, which makes the J call doubtful. CDR1 is ENHRY and CDR2 is SYGVKD in the germline V gene. This CDR3 region has 15 residues. In nucleotides, the CDR3 is TGTGCCACCGTCTTTCCCGGGACAGATTCTTACGAGCAGTACTTC. Protein: CATVFPGTDSYEQYF.

This sequence joins TRBV7-3 and TRBJ1-5; no clear D. Germline CDR1 SGHTA, CDR2 FQGTGA. The CDR3 spans 11 residues. Trimming cost V 8 bases and J 7 bases, with 9 bases left between them. This CDR3 reads CASGRAQPQHF. The CDR3 nucleotides read TGTGCCAGCGGACGGGCCCAGCCCCAGCATTTT.

The chain uses TRBV24-1 and TRBJ2-5, with 7 bases aligning to TRBD1. Trimming removed 4 bases from V and 5 bases from J; junction bases left unmatched: 6. The germline V gene encodes CDR1 KGHDR and CDR2 SFDVKD. This CDR3 contains 14 residues. The CDR3 DNA reads as TGTGCCACCAGTGAGACAGGGCCATGGGAGACCCAGTACTTC. Protein product: CATSETGPWETQYF.

This clonotype was seen more than once but under ten times. The CDR3 is CASSLIGGRETQYF. The CDR3 DNA is TGTGCCAGCAGCTTAATTGGGGGGCGAGAGACCCAGTACTTC. The J gene is TRBJ2-5, the V gene TRBV7-3, with D possibly called TRBD1 or TRBD2 (6 bases each). Germline V gene data show CDR1 as SGHTA and CDR2 as FQGTGA. V lost 1 base and J 4 bases, leaving 10 bases between the germline ends. The CDR3 is 14 residues long.

Ten or more counts support this clonotype. The genes are TRBV6-1 and TRBJ2-5; D is perhaps TRBD1 (7 bases). The germline V gene encodes CDR1 MNHNS and CDR2 SASEGT. Trimming took 10 bases from V and 2 from J, leaving 14 bases between them. The CDR3 consists of 13 residues. This CDR3 is CAITQGGQETQYF. The CDR3 coding sequence is TGTGCCATTACTCAGGGGGGACAAGAGACCCAGTACTTC.

As to this clonotype: Since the CDR3 does not end with the conserved phenylalanine or tryptophan, this likely comes from a read error. It is unclear where the CDR3 begins or ends on the DNA, so no DNA is shown, and the CDR3 is as TCRdb lists it. This chain links TRBV7-8 with TRBJ2-5; the table's D gene call, TRBD2, was not cross checked with the DNA. CDR1 is SGHVS and CDR2 is FQNEAQ in the germline V gene. The CDR3 is 17 amino acids in total, end residues counted. CDR3 sequence reads: CASSLKDLYNSPLHFGN.

This clonotype was observed many times. Its ends do not fully match the called genes, so a read error is possible. V is TRBV12-5 and J is TRBJ2-7, with D possibly matching TRBD2 (5 bases). The length of the CDR3 is 11 residues. Germline lookup yields CDR1 LGHNT and CDR2 FRNRAP. The CDR3 bases are TGTGCTAGTGGTTTGTCTGGGGAGCTGTACTTC. As protein: CASGLSGELYF.

V gene TRBV7-2 combines with J gene TRBJ1-2; 7 bases line up with TRBD1. With 4 bases clipped from V and 4 bases from J, the junction kept 3 bases outside the gene matches. The CDR3 is made up of 13 amino acids. Germline V gene lookup returns CDR1 SGHTA and CDR2 FQGNSA. CDR3 DNA sequence: TGTGCCAGCAGCTGGGACAGCCTCTATGGCTACACCTTC. Translation: CASSWDSLYGYTF.

In regard to this clonotype: This is likely a read error, given that the CDR3 carries no conserved phenylalanine or tryptophan at its end. No DNA is shown, since the ends of the CDR3 on it are uncertain; the CDR3 is the one TCRdb lists. The chain employs TRBV7-3 and TRBJ2-6; TRBD1, the table's D call, was not compared with the DNA. The CDR3 adds up to 18 amino acids, both ends counted. The V gene's germline CDR1 is SGHTA and CDR2 FQGTGA. The CDR3 is CASSLGGTVNRETQYFGA.

This clonotype was counted a few times. J is TRBJ2-3 and V is TRBV11-2; D might be TRBD1 (6 bases). Trimming stripped 5 bases from V and 7 bases from J, with 10 bases between. The CDR3 totals 12 residues. Germline CDR1 and CDR2: SGHAT and FQNNGV. CDR3 bases: TGTGCCAGCAGCCTGGACAGCTATACGCAGTATTTT. This sequence encodes CASSLDSYTQYF.

This clonotype was recorded at least ten times. The V and J genes are TRBV12-3 or TRBV12-4 and TRBJ2-3; 7 nucleotides line up with TRBD2. CDR3 length: 15 residues. Trimming cost V 3 bases and J 0 bases; bases outside gene matches: 3. CDR3 coding DNA: TGTGCCAGCAGTTTCGGGGGGTTTAGCACAGATACGCAGTATTTT. As protein: CASSFGGFSTDTQYF.

About this clonotype itself: The conserved phenylalanine or tryptophan is not found at the CDR3 terminus, so this likely reflects a read error. The DNA is left out, because the CDR3 cannot be placed on it with certainty; the CDR3 is given as TCRdb lists it. This chain uses TRBV18 with TRBJ2-3; the D call TRBD2 from the table was never checked on the DNA. 22 amino acids form the CDR3, both terminal residues included. Germline V lookup: CDR1 KGHSH, CDR2 LQKENI. The CDR3 loop reads CASSPLGDRDYERANYGYTFGS.

This clonotype is categorized as medium-sized. The rearrangement links TRBV6-1 to TRBJ1-1; D may be TRBD1 (5 bases). This CDR3 has 11 amino acids. Per germline, CDR1 MNHNS and CDR2 SASEGT. Trimming took 7 bases from V and 11 from J, leaving 14 bases between them. Here the CDR3 reads CASTGRYRAFF. CDR3 sequence (DNA): TGTGCCAGCACAGGGAGGTATAGGGCTTTCTTT.

Only a few counts were recorded for this clonotype. The chain joins TRBV27 to TRBJ2-2, with TRBD1 matching over 10 bases. CDR3 length: 15 amino acids. Germline CDR1 is MNHEY and CDR2 is SMNVEV (reference sequence). With 6 bases clipped from V and 6 bases from J, the junction kept 7 bases outside the gene matches. The CDR3 sequence: CASRTGTGVPGELFF. The CDR3 bases are TGTGCCAGCAGGACCGGGACAGGGGTTCCCGGGGAGCTGTTTTTT.

This clonotype was recorded a few times. This chain connects TRBV7-2 to TRBJ2-5, with 10 bases lining up with TRBD2. This CDR3 comprises 16 residues. J lost 5 bases, V lost 4 bases, and 10 bases had no gene match. Germline V CDR1 and CDR2: SGHTA, FQGNSA. The CDR3 reads CASSSTAGGLSETQYF. The CDR3 bases are TGTGCCAGCAGCTCCACAGCGGGGGGGCTCTCTGAGACCCAGTACTTC. Complete variable domain (other parts from reference TRBV7-2 and TRBJ2-5): GAGVSQSPSNKVTEKGKDVELRCDPISGHTALYWYRQSLGQGLEFLIYFQGNSAPDKSGLPSDRFSAERTGGSVSTLTIQRTQQEDSAVYLCASSSTAGGLSETQYFGPGTRLLVL.

At least ten counts were recorded for this clonotype. A much larger clone is a single base away; this may be a read error. V is TRBV28 and J is TRBJ2-1; the D is unclear. V was clipped by 5 bases and J by 10 bases, with 18 bases between them. CDR3 size: 14 residues. Germline CDR1 and CDR2: MDHEN and SYDVKM. The CDR3 loop is CASSIPGYSYEQFF. The DNA for the CDR3 is TGTGCCAGCAGTATACCCGGGTACTCCTACGAGCAGTTCTTC.

V usage is TRBV7-6 and J usage is TRBJ2-7; D unresolved. The CDR3 consists of 16 residues. The germline V gene has CDR1 SGHVS and CDR2 FNYEAQ. The V gene lost 1 base and the J gene lost 7 bases, with 20 bases spanning the gap. The CDR3 DNA is TGTGCCAGCAGCTTAGGATCGGCATATTCCTACAATGAGCAGTACTTC. This translates into CASSLGSAYSYNEQYF.

The V call is TRBV12-3 or TRBV12-4, the J call TRBJ1-2; possibly TRBD1 for D (6 bases). The J call could be wrong; TRBJ2-5 is a better fit for the DNA end. This CDR3 comprises 15 residues. CDR3 sequence reads: CASSLGGPRGETQYF. In DNA form, the CDR3 reads TGTGCCAGCAGTTTAGGGGGGCCTAGAGGGGAGACCCAGTACTTC.

This clonotype rates as large (0.1 to 1%). At one end, the junction sequence differs from germline, possibly due to a read error. This chain connects TRBV7-7 to TRBJ2-1; no clear D. The CDR3 spans 13 residues. The germline gives CDR1 SSHAT, CDR2 FNYEAQ (reference sequence). CDR3 coding DNA: TGTGCTAGCAGCTTAGAATCCAACAATGAGCAGTTCTTC. This sequence encodes CASSLESNNEQFF.

This clonotype was found a few times. The genes are TRBV7-9 and TRBJ2-3; D might be TRBD1 or TRBD2, each matching 6 bases. Trimming removed 7 bases from V and 6 bases from J, with 20 bases in between. Germline V gene sequence: CDR1 SEHNR, CDR2 FQNEAQ (reference sequence). The CDR3 loop spans 15 amino acids. CDR3 DNA sequence: TGTGCCAGCACCCTCCTGTGGGGGGCTGGGGATACGCAGTATTTT. Translated: CASTLLWGAGDTQYF. The full variable domain, its missing parts supplied by reference TRBV7-9 and TRBJ2-3, is DTGVSQNPRHKITKRGQNVTFRCDPISEHNRLYWYRQTLGQGPEFLTYFQNEAQLEKSRLLSDRFSAERPKGSFSTLEIQRTEQGDSAMYLCASTLLWGAGDTQYFGPGTRLTVL.